This is a list of T cell receptor beta chains from one sample in a study of siplizumab effects on memory and regulatory T cells. This table comes from immunoSEQ multiplex PCR, and its TCRdb copy is limited to in-frame clones, with some not included. The sample shows 100,000 or so clones, about 90% of them seen only once. The sequenced sample was Tregs sorted from blood. Source of these receptors: a human donor in good health. CDR3s include the opening cysteine and the closing phenylalanine or tryptophan. D genes are given only for firm matches. Expanded clones get a size class; other rows say once, few or many, or leave the size out.

cdr3_nt	cdr3_aa	cdr3_length	v_call	j_call	d_call	clone_size
TGTGCCAGTAGTATAGGGGGACTAGCGGGAGCAGATACGCAGTATTTT	CASSIGGLAGADTQYF	16	TRBV19	TRBJ2-3	TRBD2	NA
TGCGCCAGCAGCCACGACAGGTCTGGGGCCAACGTCCTGACTTTC	CASSHDRSGANVLTF	15	TRBV4-1	TRBJ2-6	NA	NA
TGTGCCAGCAGCTTAGGACAGGCGGGCACAGATACGCAGTATTTT	CASSLGQAGTDTQYF	15	TRBV11-3	TRBJ2-3	NA	NA
TGTGCCAGCAGTCCCCTGGGACTAGCTGCCTACGAGCAGTACTTC	CASSPLGLAAYEQYF	15	TRBV28	TRBJ2-7	TRBD2	NA
TGTGCCAGCAGTGACTCGTTATTCTCGGGCTATGGCTACACCTTC	CASSDSLFSGYGYTF	15	TRBV6-4	TRBJ1-2	NA	NA
TGTGCCAGCAGGAGCCCCGGGACAGGGGACAATGAGCAGTTCTTC	CASRSPGTGDNEQFF	15	TRBV27	TRBJ2-1	TRBD1	NA
TGCGCCAGCAGCTTGACGGGATCCTACGAGCAGTACTTC	CASSLTGSYEQYF	13	TRBV5-1	TRBJ2-7	NA	NA
TGCGCCAGCAGGTTTGTCCCCACAGATACGCAGTATTTT	CASRFVPTDTQYF	13	TRBV5-1	TRBJ2-3	NA	NA
TGTGCCAGCAGCTTTCAGAATGCCGGGGAGCTGTTTTTT	CASSFQNAGELFF	13	TRBV7-3	TRBJ2-2	NA	medium-sized
TGCGCCAGCAGCCCAGGGGGCAACACTGAAGCTTTCTTT	CASSPGGNTEAFF	13	TRBV5-1	TRBJ1-1	TRBD1	NA
TGTGCCAGCAGTGGCCAGGGTTTGGGAGCGGGCGAGCAGTACTTC	CASSGQGLGAGEQYF	15	TRBV6-1	TRBJ2-7	NA	NA
TGTGCCAGCAGCCGGGACAGGGCGTTTGGCTACACCTTC	CASSRDRAFGYTF	13	TRBV5-4	TRBJ1-2	TRBD1	NA
TGTGCCAGTAGTAAAACGGGACAGGGGGCGTACGAGCAGTACTTC	CASSKTGQGAYEQYF	15	TRBV19	TRBJ2-7	TRBD1	NA
TGCAGCGGTGTGGGACAGGGTACCTATGGCTACACCTTC	CSGVGQGTYGYTF	13	TRBV29-1	TRBJ1-2	TRBD1	once
TGCGCCAGCAGCCCGGGACTAGCCGGAGATACGCAGTATTTT	CASSPGLAGDTQYF	14	TRBV5-1	TRBJ2-3	TRBD2	NA
TGTGCCAGCAGCGTAGGAAAGGGACTTACCTTCGGGGAGCAGTACTTC	CASSVGKGLTFGEQYF	16	TRBV9	TRBJ2-7	NA	NA
TGCGCCAGCCGGCCGCCGGGTGGGAGTATTATTAGGGAGACCCAGTACTTC	CASRPPGGSIIRETQYF	17	TRBV5-1	TRBJ2-5	NA	NA
TGTGCCAGCAGTCTGGTAACACACTCTGGAAACACCATATATTTT	CASSLVTHSGNTIYF	15	TRBV7-9	TRBJ1-3	NA	NA
TGTGCCAGTAGTATCATCGGAGGTCCCTGGGAGAATCAGCCCCAGCATTTT	CASSIIGGPWENQPQHF	17	TRBV19	TRBJ1-5	NA	NA
TGTGCCAGCTCAACTAGCGGGTCGAACACCGGGGAGCTGTTTTTT	CASSTSGSNTGELFF	15	TRBV18	TRBJ2-2	TRBD2	NA
TGTGCCAGCAGCGTAGGGGACAGGAAAAACACTGAAGCTTTCTTT	CASSVGDRKNTEAFF	15	TRBV9	TRBJ1-1	TRBD1	NA
TGTGCCAGCAGACGACAGGCCGGTCCCTACGAGCAGTACTTC	CASRRQAGPYEQYF	14	TRBV5-5	TRBJ2-7	NA	once
TGTGCCAGTAGTATGAGGACTAACTCTGGAAACACCATATATTTT	CASSMRTNSGNTIYF	15	TRBV19	TRBJ1-3	NA	NA
TGCGCCAGCAGCCAAGATATTTGGGCCGGGGAGAAAGCTTTCTTT	CASSQDIWAGEKAFF	15	TRBV4-1	TRBJ1-1	NA	NA
TGTGCCAGCAGTGATTCACTAGCGGGATCCCCCCCAGATACGCAGTATTTT	CASSDSLAGSPPDTQYF	17	TRBV6-1	TRBJ2-3	TRBD2	NA
TGTGCCAGCAGCTTAGACGCAGGGGGCTATCTTGGGGCCAACGTCCTGACTTTC	CASSLDAGGYLGANVLTF	18	TRBV7-9	TRBJ2-6	TRBD1	NA
TGTGCCAGTAGTATTACTCGGCCGGGAGGCCTGACAGATACGCAGTATTTT	CASSITRPGGLTDTQYF	17	TRBV19	TRBJ2-3	TRBD2	NA
TGTGCCAGTAGTATAGCTTACCCGACGGGCGGGGAGCTGTTTTTT	CASSIAYPTGGELFF	15	TRBV19	TRBJ2-2	NA	once
TGTGCTAGTGGTTTGGTACCGAATGAGAATGAGCAGTTCTTC	CASGLVPNENEQFF	14	TRBV12-5	TRBJ2-1	NA	NA
TGCGCCAGCAGTGCCCAGGCGTTGAGGGGAGAGACCCAGTACTTC	CASSAQALRGETQYF	15	TRBV10-2	TRBJ2-5	NA	NA
TGCGCCAGCAGCGCTGGAGGGCAGCAAGAGACCCAGTACTTC	CASSAGGQQETQYF	14	TRBV5-1	TRBJ2-5	NA	few